These T cell receptor beta chains were read from a single sample in a study of T-cell reconstitution after alpha-beta-depleted transplantation in children. MiXCR was run by TCRdb on the PCR reads, yielding one entry per CDR3 protein. The sample includes 350,000 to 400,000 distinct CDR3 sequences, 10% to 15% of them seen just once. Sequencing was performed on PBMCs, taken from the stem cell graft. Every receptor here comes from a human donor who donated a stem cell graft to a child with Fanconi anemia. CDR3s include the opening cysteine and the closing phenylalanine or tryptophan. A D gene is named only where the DNA matches it firmly. Clone size is given for some rows only: seen once, a few or many times, or a class if the clone is expanded.

TRBV18	-	few	TRBJ2-5	TGTGCCAGCGCCCAGGGGCGGCAAGAGACCCAGTACTTC	CASAQGRQETQYF
TRBV19	TRBD1	few	TRBJ1-1	TGTGCCAGTAGTATATCTTGGAGGGACAGGGGGCTTGACACTGAAGCTTTCTTT	CASSISWRDRGLDTEAFF
TRBV7-2	TRBD2	many	TRBJ2-1	TGTGCCAGCAGCAAACTAGCGGGGGGCGAAAATGAGCAGTTCTTC	CASSKLAGGENEQFF
TRBV3-1	-	few	TRBJ2-1	TGTGCCAGCAGCCAAGATCCCTCCCGGGGTGAGCAGTTCTTC	CASSQDPSRGEQFF
TRBV4-2	TRBD2	-	TRBJ2-2	TGTGCCACTCTCGGGACTAGCGGGCCCACCGGGGAGCTGTTTTTT	CATLGTSGPTGELFF
TRBV4-2	-	-	TRBJ1-2	TGTGCCAGCAGCCAAGGTTCGGGTGTCTATGGCTACACCTTC	CASSQGSGVYGYTF
TRBV5-1	-	-	TRBJ1-1	TGCGCCAGCAGCTCCCCGGGACAGAACACTGAAGCTTTCTTT	CASSSPGQNTEAFF
TRBV2	-	-	TRBJ1-2	TGTGCCAGCTTGTTAGGGGGCTATGGCTACACCTTC	CASLLGGYGYTF
TRBV5-1	TRBD1	few	TRBJ2-3	TGCGCCAGCAGCTTTTCCGGGACAGGGGCCACAGATACGCAGTATTTT	CASSFSGTGATDTQYF
TRBV5-4	-	many	TRBJ1-1	TGTGCCAGCAGCTTGGTGGCGGGGGGGATGAACACTGAAGCTTTCTTT	CASSLVAGGMNTEAFF
TRBV18	TRBD1	many	TRBJ2-1	TGTGCCAGCTCACAGGGGACAGGTGGGGATGAGCAGTTCTTC	CASSQGTGGDEQFF
TRBV5-4	TRBD1	-	TRBJ1-6	TGTGCCAGCAGCAACGGGACAGGGGCCCCCTCACCCCTCCACTTT	CASSNGTGAPSPLHF
TRBV7-2	-	few	TRBJ2-2	TGTGCCAGCAGCTCCCGAGGAGGGGGAAGTGTGACCGGGGAGCTGTTTTTT	CASSSRGGGSVTGELFF
TRBV7-7	-	-	TRBJ2-1	TGTGCCAGCAGCTTACTAAGGGGTGAGCAGTTCTTC	CASSLLRGEQFF
TRBV28	-	many	TRBJ1-2	TGTGCCAGCAGTTTTGGGCAGGCTAACTATGGCTACACCTTC	CASSFGQANYGYTF
TRBV9	TRBD1	-	TRBJ2-1	TGTGCCAGCAGCCCGGGACAGGGAACGAATGAGCAGTTCTTC	CASSPGQGTNEQFF
TRBV6-2/TRBV6-3	-	many	TRBJ2-1	TGTGCCAGCAGTCTACCTACACAGACGGGAGAGCAGTTCTTC	CASSLPTQTGEQFF
TRBV5-1	-	many	TRBJ2-1	TGCGCCAGCAGCTTGGTTTCAGTCCGTATCTCCTACAATGAGCAGTTCTTC	CASSLVSVRISYNEQFF
TRBV24-1	-	many	TRBJ2-2	TGTGCCACCAATTCGAACACCGGGGAGCTGTTTTTT	CATNSNTGELFF
TRBV13	-	-	TRBJ1-2	TGTGCCAGCAGCTCCTTGCAGGGGGGCTACACCTTC	CASSSLQGGYTF
TRBV4-3	-	few	TRBJ2-4	TGCGCCAGCAGCCAAGATGGGTGGGGAAAAAACATTCAGTACTTC	CASSQDGWGKNIQYF
TRBV30	-	few	TRBJ2-3	TGTGCCTGGAGTCCTTTGATAGACACGCAGTATTTT	CAWSPLIDTQYF
TRBV9	-	-	TRBJ2-1	TGTGCCAGCAGCGTAGGGACAGTAAGTGAGCAGTTCTTC	CASSVGTVSEQFF
TRBV10-2	TRBD2	few	TRBJ2-3	TGCGCCAGCAGAGGACTAGCGGGGGGCGAAGATACGCAGTATTTT	CASRGLAGGEDTQYF
TRBV20-1	-	-	TRBJ1-5	TGCAGTGCTAGATTGGGGGGGCGGTATCAGCCCCAGCATTTT	CSARLGGRYQPQHF
TRBV28	-	many	TRBJ2-5	TGTGCCAGCAGTCCCGCAGGGAGATGGGAGGAGACCCAGTACTTC	CASSPAGRWEETQYF
TRBV4-3	-	many	TRBJ1-1	TGCGCCAGCAGCCAAGATCCCACCAGGGCGGAAGCTTTCTTT	CASSQDPTRAEAFF
TRBV7-6	-	few	TRBJ2-5	TGTGCCAGCAGCTTAGGCGGGGCGGTGGAGACCCAGTACTTC	CASSLGGAVETQYF
TRBV5-1	-	few	TRBJ2-1	TGCGCCAGCAGCTTGGCCCCAGGCGGTGAGCAGTTCTTC	CASSLAPGGEQFF
TRBV20-1	-	few	TRBJ2-1	TGCTGCCCGGAGGTTGGGGGGGGGCCGCAGTTCTTC	CCPEVGGGPQFF
TRBV12-3/TRBV12-4	-	-	TRBJ1-5	TGTGCCACCAGTTTATATCGGAGACAGCCCCAGCATTTT	CATSLYRRQPQHF
TRBV19	-	-	TRBJ2-2	TGTGCCAGTAGTATGAGTATGGCCCTCCCCCCCGGGGAGCTGTTTTTT	CASSMSMALPPGELFF
TRBV7-9	-	few	TRBJ2-5	TGTGCCAGCAGTGGATCACTAGGACAAGAGACCCAGTACTTC	CASSGSLGQETQYF
TRBV7-2	TRBD2	-	TRBJ2-1	TGTGCCAGCAGCTTGGGAGGCGGGGGTAACAATGAGCAGTTCTTC	CASSLGGGGNNEQFF
TRBV6-2/TRBV6-3	-	-	TRBJ1-5	TGTGCCAGCAGTCCCACCCAGGAGGTCTCTCAGCCCCAGCATTTT	CASSPTQEVSQPQHF
TRBV5-5	TRBD1	many	TRBJ1-5	TGTGCCAGCAGCTCTTTTCCGGGACAGGGTAATCAGCCCCAGCATTTT	CASSSFPGQGNQPQHF
TRBV20-1	-	few	TRBJ1-3	TGCAGTGCTAGTCCCCAGGGAGGGCCTGGAAACACCATATATTTT	CSASPQGGPGNTIYF
TRBV5-1	TRBD2	-	TRBJ2-7	TGCGCCAGCAGCTTGGCGGGGGGGGCTCCGAGCTCCTACGAGCAGTACTTC	CASSLAGGAPSSYEQYF
TRBV4-2	-	many	TRBJ2-7	TGTGCCAGCAGCCAGGCCCGGACACGCTCCTACGAGCAGTACTTC	CASSQARTRSYEQYF
TRBV5-4	-	many	TRBJ2-7	TGTGCCAGCAGCGGTAAAACGGTGGGGACATACGAGCAGTACTTC	CASSGKTVGTYEQYF
TRBV12-3/TRBV12-4	TRBD1	-	TRBJ2-7	TGTGCCAGCAGTTCAGGGGGACAGGGGGAAGACGAGCAGTACTTC	CASSSGGQGEDEQYF
TRBV2	-	once	TRBJ1-1	TGTGCCAGCGGGGATAACACTGAAGCTTTCTTT	CASGDNTEAFF
TRBV29-1	TRBD1	-	TRBJ1-1	TGCAGCACCCGGACAGGGGAAGCTTTCTTT	CSTRTGEAFF
TRBV20-1	-	few	TRBJ1-2	TGCAGTGCTAGAGATATAGGGGGTGACTATGGCTACACCTTC	CSARDIGGDYGYTF
TRBV12-3/TRBV12-4	TRBD1	-	TRBJ1-1	TGTGCCAGCAGTCACGGACAGGGGAACACTGAAGCTTTCTTT	CASSHGQGNTEAFF
TRBV12-3/TRBV12-4	-	-	TRBJ2-6	TGTGCCAGCGGGTTATTAGGTACTTCTGGGGCCAACGTCCTGACTTTC	CASGLLGTSGANVLTF
TRBV4-2	TRBD1	few	TRBJ1-3	TGTGCCAGCAGCCAAGATCCGGTGGGACAGCGCTCTGGAAACACCATATATTTT	CASSQDPVGQRSGNTIYF
TRBV4-3	-	many	TRBJ2-5	TGCGCCAGCAGCCAAGATAGTATAGGGGTGAGAGAGACCCAGTACTTC	CASSQDSIGVRETQYF
TRBV20-1	TRBD1	few	TRBJ2-7	TGCAGTGCTGGGGGGGGGACAGGGATCAACGAGCAGTACTTC	CSAGGGTGINEQYF
TRBV29-1	TRBD1	many	TRBJ1-2	TGCAGCGTTGGCTTCCAGGGGGGCTATGGCTACACCTTC	CSVGFQGGYGYTF
TRBV7-2	-	many	TRBJ1-1	TGTGCCAGCAAGCAGGGTAGGGGAACTGAAGCTTTCTTT	CASKQGRGTEAFF
TRBV3-1	TRBD2	many	TRBJ2-5	TGTGCCAGCAGCCATAGCGGGGGGGAAGAGACCCAGTACTTC	CASSHSGGEETQYF
TRBV7-7	-	few	TRBJ2-2	TGTGCTTCGCGGAGCAAGAACACCGGGGAGCTGTTTTTT	CASRSKNTGELFF
TRBV5-1	-	many	TRBJ1-6	TGCGCCAGCAGCTTGTACTCTGATTCACCCCTCCACTTT	CASSLYSDSPLHF
TRBV6-5	TRBD2	-	TRBJ2-3	TGTGCCAGCAGTTACCCAGGGACTAGTTTTCCAGATACGCAGTATTTT	CASSYPGTSFPDTQYF